Below, 2 T cell receptor beta chains from the same sample are listed, as sequenced in a study of OX40 agonist ivuxolimab in advanced cancers. The method behind the library was the immunoSEQ multiplex PCR assay. TCRdb took this table from immuneACCESS and kept in-frame rearrangements with V and J called. Such tables lack part of the clones; where checked against another copy, unresolved V genes explain under half of the gap, and the rest is unexplained. For this sample there are 25,000 to 40,000 clones; about 87% appear just once. Roughly 25% of the sample goes to the ten largest clones. Sequenced material: CD4+ or CD8+ T cells sorted from blood, taken in a trial of the OX40 agonist ivuxolimab. These receptors came from an adult with an advanced solid tumor such as melanoma, head and neck, liver or kidney cancer.

The chain combines TRBV28 with TRBJ2-6; 11 bases match TRBD2. The germline V gene encodes CDR1 MDHEN and CDR2 SYDVKM. Trimming removed 3 bases from V and 4 bases from J; junction bases left unmatched: 8. The CDR3 runs 18 residues. In DNA form, the CDR3 reads TGTGCCAGCAGTTTCGGATTAGCGGGAGGGAGCGGGGCCAACGTCCTGACTTTC. It is translated as CASSFGLAGGSGANVLTF.

This clone has just a few counts. The V and J genes are TRBV6-1 and TRBJ1-5, with TRBD1 matching over 8 bases. The J segment lost 4 bases and the V segment lost 2 bases, leaving 13 bases of the junction unmatched. There are 18 residues in the CDR3. CDR1 and CDR2 from the germline V gene are MNHNS and SASEGT. CDR3 sequence: CASSERTGSIVGNQPQHF. The CDR3 DNA reads TGTGCCAGCAGTGAAAGGACAGGGAGTATTGTGGGGAATCAGCCCCAGCATTTT.